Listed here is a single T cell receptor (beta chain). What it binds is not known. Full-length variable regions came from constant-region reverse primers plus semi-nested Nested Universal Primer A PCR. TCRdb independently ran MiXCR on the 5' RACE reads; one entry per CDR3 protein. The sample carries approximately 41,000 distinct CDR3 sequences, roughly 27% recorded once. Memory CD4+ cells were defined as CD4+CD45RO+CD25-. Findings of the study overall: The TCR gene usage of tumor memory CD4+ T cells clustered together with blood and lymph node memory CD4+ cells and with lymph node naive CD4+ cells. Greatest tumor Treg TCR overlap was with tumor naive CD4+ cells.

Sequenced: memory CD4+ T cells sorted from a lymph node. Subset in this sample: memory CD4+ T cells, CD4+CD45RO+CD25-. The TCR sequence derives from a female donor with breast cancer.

The CDR3 DNA reads TGTGCCAGCAGTTACGGGCGAGTCCGTTACAATGAGCAGTTCTTC. This gives the protein CASSYGRVRYNEQFF. The genes are TRBV6-5 and TRBJ2-1; no firm D call. The CDR3 length is 15 residues. Germline CDR1 reads MNHEY; CDR2 reads SVGAGI. The V end lost 2 bases, the J end lost 4 bases, and 12 bases lay between the germline ends.